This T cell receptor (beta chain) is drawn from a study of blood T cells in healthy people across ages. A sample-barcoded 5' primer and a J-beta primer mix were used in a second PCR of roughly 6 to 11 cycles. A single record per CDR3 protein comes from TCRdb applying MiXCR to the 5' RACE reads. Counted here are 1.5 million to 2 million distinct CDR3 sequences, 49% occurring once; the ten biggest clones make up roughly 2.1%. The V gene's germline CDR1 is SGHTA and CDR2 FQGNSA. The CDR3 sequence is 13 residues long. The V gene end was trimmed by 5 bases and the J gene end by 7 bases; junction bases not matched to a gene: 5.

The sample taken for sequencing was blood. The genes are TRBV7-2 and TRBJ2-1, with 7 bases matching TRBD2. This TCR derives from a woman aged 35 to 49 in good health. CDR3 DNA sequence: TGTGCCAGCAGCACGGGACTACTAAATGAGCAGTTCTTC. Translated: CASSTGLLNEQFF.